This T cell receptor (beta chain) was observed in a study of radiotherapy plus CTLA-4 blockade in lung cancer. The method was immunoSEQ multiplex PCR; TCRdb's version includes in-frame clones alone and lacks a portion of them. The top ten hold under 5.5% of the sample, which has 80,000 to 100,000 clones, roughly 88% seen once. This CDR3 has 15 amino acids. CDR1 is MNHEY and CDR2 is SVGAGI in the germline V gene. Trimming shortened V by 4 bases and J by 1 base, and 13 bases separated the two germline ends. Findings and caveats of the study: With interferon-beta, early dynamics of blood T cell clones were reported to best predict response. Blood TCR clones of tumor origin expanded after radiotherapy plus ipilimumab.

Focal radiation plus CTLA-4 blockade with ipilimumab was given to patients with chemo-refractory metastatic non-small-cell lung cancer. Of note for this clone: The antigen remains undetermined.

The sample here was peripheral blood, taken from a patient treated with radiotherapy plus ipilimumab. The chain links TRBV6-5 to TRBJ1-1, with D possibly TRBD1 on 5 matching bases. This TCR was recovered from a human donor with non-small cell lung cancer that progressed on radiotherapy plus ipilimumab. The CDR3, as DNA: TGTGCCAGCAGTTTTTCCTTCCAGGGGAACACTGAAGCTTTCTTT. Amino acids: CASSFSFQGNTEAFF.